This TCR beta chain was recovered during a study of T cells in Graves' hyperthyroidism and ophthalmopathy. Lactation, pregnancy, other autoimmune disease or uncontrolled infection led to exclusion of patients. RNA transcripts gave rise to amplified TCR beta CDR3 regions. A set of HTBI primers served as the primers for a first-round RT-PCR of the TCR CDR3. TCRdb re-called the multiplex PCR reads through MiXCR, storing one row per CDR3 protein. This sample carries more than 500,000 distinct CDR3 sequences, 14% of them seen once, and the ten largest clones take 11% to 15%. This clonotype has ten or more counts. Trimming left V 3 bases short and J 4 bases short, with 10 bases between. CDR3 length: 13 amino acids. Germline V CDR1 and CDR2: DFQATT, SNEGSKA (reference sequence).

The chain carries TRBV20-1 and TRBJ2-1; D ambiguous. The source is a woman aged 40-49 years with Graves' hyperthyroidism. The sample comprised blood. Here the CDR3 reads CSASGPLYNEQFF. CDR3 sequence (DNA): TGCAGTGCTAGCGGACCTCTTTACAATGAGCAGTTCTTC.